This T cell receptor (beta chain) originates from a study of CD8+ T cells in alopecia areata. Study-level information: Patients received oral tofacitinib, 5 to 10 mg twice daily, for moderate-to-severe alopecia areata.

Findings of the study overall: It was observed that many expanded lesional clones persisted in scalp and blood during tofacitinib.

The CDR3 has 14 amino acids. Germline loops: CDR1 SGHRS, CDR2 YFSETQ. The V gene lost 0 bases and the J gene lost 4 bases, with 11 bases spanning the gap. Comments on this clone: Its specificity is not known.

The treatment here: oral pan-JAK inhibitor, 5-10 mg twice daily. Sequencing templates came from extracted RNA that was reverse transcribed into cDNA. Only in-frame clones appear in the TCRdb table, and some are missing; sequencing was by immunoSEQ multiplex PCR. The sample holds 150,000 to 200,000 clones; roughly 65% are singletons and the top ten take around 0.9%. Material: CD4+ T cells sorted from blood, obtained at week 4, from a patient treated with tofacitinib. This receptor was identified in a human donor with alopecia areata. This rearrangement joins TRBV5-1 to TRBJ2-7; D gene uncertain. The CDR3 region has the DNA TGCGCCAGCAGCTTGGGACAACAGATTTACGAGCAGTACTTC. It yields the protein CASSLGQQIYEQYF.